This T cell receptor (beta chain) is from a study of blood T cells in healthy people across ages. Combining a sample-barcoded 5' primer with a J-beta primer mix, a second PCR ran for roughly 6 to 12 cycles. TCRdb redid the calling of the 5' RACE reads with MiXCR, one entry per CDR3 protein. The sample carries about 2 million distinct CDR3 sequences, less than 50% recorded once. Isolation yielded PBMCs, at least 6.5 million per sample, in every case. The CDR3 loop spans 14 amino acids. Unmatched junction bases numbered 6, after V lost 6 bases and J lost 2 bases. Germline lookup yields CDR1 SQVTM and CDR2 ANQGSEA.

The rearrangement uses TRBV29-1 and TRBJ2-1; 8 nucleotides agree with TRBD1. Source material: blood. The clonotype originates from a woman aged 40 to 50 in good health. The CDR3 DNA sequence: TGCAGCGTCGACCGACAGGGGACCTACAATGAGCAGTTCTTC. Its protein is CSVDRQGTYNEQFF.